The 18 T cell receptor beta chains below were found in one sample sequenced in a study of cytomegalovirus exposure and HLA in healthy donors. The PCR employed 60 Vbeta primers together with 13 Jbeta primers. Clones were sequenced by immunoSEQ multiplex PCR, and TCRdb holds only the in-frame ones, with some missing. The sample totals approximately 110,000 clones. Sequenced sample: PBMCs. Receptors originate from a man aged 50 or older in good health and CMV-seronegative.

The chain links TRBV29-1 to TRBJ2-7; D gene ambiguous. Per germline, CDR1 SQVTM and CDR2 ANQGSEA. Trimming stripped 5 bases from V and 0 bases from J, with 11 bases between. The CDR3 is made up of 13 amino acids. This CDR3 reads CSVWAPPSYEQYF. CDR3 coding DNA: TGCAGCGTTTGGGCTCCGCCCTCCTACGAGCAGTACTTC.

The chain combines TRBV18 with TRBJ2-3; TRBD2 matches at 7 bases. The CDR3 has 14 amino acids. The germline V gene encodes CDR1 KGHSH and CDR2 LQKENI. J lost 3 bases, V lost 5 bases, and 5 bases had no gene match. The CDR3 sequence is CASSGLGGTDTQYF. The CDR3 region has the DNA TGTGCCAGCTCAGGACTAGGTGGTACAGATACGCAGTATTTT.

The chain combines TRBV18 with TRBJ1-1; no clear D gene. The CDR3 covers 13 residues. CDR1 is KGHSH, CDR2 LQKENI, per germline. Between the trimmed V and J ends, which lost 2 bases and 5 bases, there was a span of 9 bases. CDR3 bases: TGTGCCAGCTCACCAGTCGGGGAGACTGAAGCTTTCTTT. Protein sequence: CASSPVGETEAFF.

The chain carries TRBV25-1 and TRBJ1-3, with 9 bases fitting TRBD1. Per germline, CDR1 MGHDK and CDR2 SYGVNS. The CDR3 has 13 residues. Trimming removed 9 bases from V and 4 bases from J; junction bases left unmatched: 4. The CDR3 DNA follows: TGTGCCAGTCGAGGGACAGGGGGAAACACCATATATTTT. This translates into CASRGTGGNTIYF.

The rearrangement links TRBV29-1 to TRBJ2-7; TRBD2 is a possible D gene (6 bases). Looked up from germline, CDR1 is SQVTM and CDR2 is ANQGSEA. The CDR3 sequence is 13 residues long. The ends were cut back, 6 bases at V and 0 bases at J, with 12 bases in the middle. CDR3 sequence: CSVGWGVSYEQYF. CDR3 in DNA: TGCAGCGTGGGGTGGGGGGTCTCCTACGAGCAGTACTTC.

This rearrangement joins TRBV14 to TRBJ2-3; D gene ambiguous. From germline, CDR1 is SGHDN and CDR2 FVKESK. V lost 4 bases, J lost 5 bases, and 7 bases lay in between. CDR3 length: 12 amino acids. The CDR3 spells CASSRHRDTQYF. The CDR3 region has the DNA TGTGCCAGCAGCCGGCACCGAGATACGCAGTATTTT.

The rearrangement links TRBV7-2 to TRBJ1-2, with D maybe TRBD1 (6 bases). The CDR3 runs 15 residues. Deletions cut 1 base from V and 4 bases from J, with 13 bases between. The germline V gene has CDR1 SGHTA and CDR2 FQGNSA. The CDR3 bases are TGTGCCAGCAGCTTAGGTGCACAGGGTGGCTATGGCTACACCTTC. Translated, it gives CASSLGAQGGYGYTF. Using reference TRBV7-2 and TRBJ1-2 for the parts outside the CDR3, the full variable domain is GAGVSQSPSNKVTEKGKDVELRCDPISGHTALYWYRQSLGQGLEFLIYFQGNSAPDKSGLPSDRFSAERTGGSVSTLTIQRTQQEDSAVYLCASSLGAQGGYGYTFGSGTRLTVV.

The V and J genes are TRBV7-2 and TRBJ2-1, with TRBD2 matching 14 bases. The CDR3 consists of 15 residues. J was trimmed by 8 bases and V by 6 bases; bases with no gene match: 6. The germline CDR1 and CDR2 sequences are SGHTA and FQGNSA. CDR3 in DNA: TGTGCCAGCAGACGGGGACTAGCGGGAGTGTATGAGCAGTTCTTC. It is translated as CASRRGLAGVYEQFF.

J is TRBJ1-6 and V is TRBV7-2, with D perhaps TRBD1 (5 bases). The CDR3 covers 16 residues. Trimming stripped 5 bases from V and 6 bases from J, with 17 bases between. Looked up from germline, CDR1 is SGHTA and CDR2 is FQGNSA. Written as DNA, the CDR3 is TGTGCCAGCAGCCCCCCGGGGGTCGGACTTAATTCACCCCTCCACTTT. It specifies CASSPPGVGLNSPLHF.

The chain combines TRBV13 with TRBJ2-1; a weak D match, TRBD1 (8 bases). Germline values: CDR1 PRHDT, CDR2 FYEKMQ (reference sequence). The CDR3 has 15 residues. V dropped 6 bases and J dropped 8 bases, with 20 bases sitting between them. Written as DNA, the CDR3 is TGTGCCAGCAGTCACACAGGGGGGGACTGGGATGAGCAGTTCTTC. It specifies CASSHTGGDWDEQFF.

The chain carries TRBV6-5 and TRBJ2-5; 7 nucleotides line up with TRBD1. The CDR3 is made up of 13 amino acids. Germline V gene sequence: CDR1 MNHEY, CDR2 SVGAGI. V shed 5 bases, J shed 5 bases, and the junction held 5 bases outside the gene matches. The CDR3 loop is CASSKGAWETQYF. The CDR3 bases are TGTGCCAGCAGTAAGGGGGCTTGGGAGACCCAGTACTTC.

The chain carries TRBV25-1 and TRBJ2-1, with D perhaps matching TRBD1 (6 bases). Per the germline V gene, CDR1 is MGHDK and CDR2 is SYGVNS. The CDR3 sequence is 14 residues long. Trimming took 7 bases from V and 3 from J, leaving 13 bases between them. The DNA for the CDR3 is TGTGCCAGCACCCAGACAGGCGACTACAATGAGCAGTTCTTC. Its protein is CASTQTGDYNEQFF.

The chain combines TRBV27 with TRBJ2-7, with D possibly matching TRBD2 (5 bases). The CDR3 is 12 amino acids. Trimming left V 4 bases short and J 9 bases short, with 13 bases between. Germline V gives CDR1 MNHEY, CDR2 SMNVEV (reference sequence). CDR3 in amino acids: CASSSRGVGQYF. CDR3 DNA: TGTGCCAGCAGTTCCCGGGGAGTGGGGCAGTACTTC.

CDR3 loop: CASSLLQGSNTGELFF. In nucleotides, the CDR3 is TGTGCCAGCAGCTTGTTACAGGGGTCGAACACCGGGGAGCTGTTTTTT. The chain is built from TRBV7-2 and TRBJ2-2; 7 nucleotides align to TRBD1. J was trimmed by 0 bases and V by 3 bases; bases with no gene match: 4. Germline lookup yields CDR1 SGHTA and CDR2 FQGNSA. This CDR3 spans 16 amino acids.

The CDR3 sequence is CASSQEGQGSDKQYF. The CDR3 DNA reads as TGCGCCAGCAGCCAAGAGGGCCAGGGTAGTGACAAGCAGTACTTC. The J gene is TRBJ2-7, the V gene TRBV4-1, with a possible D match to TRBD1 (5 bases). Germline CDR1 is MGHRA and CDR2 is YSYEKL. V gave up 0 bases and J gave up 8 bases, with 17 bases separating them. The length of the CDR3 is 15 residues.

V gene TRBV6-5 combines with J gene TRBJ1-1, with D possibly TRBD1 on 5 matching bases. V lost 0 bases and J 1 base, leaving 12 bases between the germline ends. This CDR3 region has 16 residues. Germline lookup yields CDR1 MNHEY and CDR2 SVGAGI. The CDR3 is CASSYSGGAQNTEAFF. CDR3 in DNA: TGTGCCAGCAGTTACTCCGGGGGAGCCCAGAACACTGAAGCTTTCTTT.

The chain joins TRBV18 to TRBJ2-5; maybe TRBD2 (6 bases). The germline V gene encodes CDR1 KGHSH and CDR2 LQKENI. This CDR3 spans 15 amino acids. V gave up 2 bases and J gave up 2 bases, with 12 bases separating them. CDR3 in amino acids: CASSPNGRGQETQYF. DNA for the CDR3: TGTGCCAGCTCACCAAACGGGAGAGGGCAAGAGACCCAGTACTTC.

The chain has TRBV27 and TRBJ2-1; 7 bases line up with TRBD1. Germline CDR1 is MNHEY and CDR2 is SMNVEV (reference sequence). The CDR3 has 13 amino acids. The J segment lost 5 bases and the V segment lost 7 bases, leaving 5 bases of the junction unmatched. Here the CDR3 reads CASTIDRDNEQFF. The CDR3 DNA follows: TGTGCCAGCACCATAGACAGGGACAATGAGCAGTTCTTC.